Presented here are 13 T cell receptor beta chains from one specimen sequenced in a study of T-cell reconstitution after alpha-beta-depleted transplantation in children. Unique molecular identifiers were incorporated when the TCRbeta library was constructed. A single record per CDR3 protein comes from TCRdb applying MiXCR to the PCR reads. Of a few hundred thousand distinct CDR3 sequences listed, roughly 22% were seen once; the top ten hold around 4%. The source was PBMCs from the stem cell graft donor, collected from the stem cell graft. The receptors stem from a human donor who donated a stem cell graft to a child with acute myeloid leukemia.

This clonotype has more than one count but fewer than ten. This chain links TRBV4-1 with TRBJ2-1; D possibly corresponds to TRBD1 (5 bases). This CDR3 region has 21 residues. Germline V gene sequence: CDR1 MGHRA, CDR2 YSYEKL. V was trimmed by 0 bases and J by 1 base, leaving 25 bases between them. CDR3 region: CASSQDWVRQLLGGSYNEQFF. Here the CDR3 DNA reads TGCGCCAGCAGCCAAGATTGGGTCCGACAGCTACTTGGTGGGTCCTACAATGAGCAGTTCTTC.

About this clonotype: A much larger clone differs from this one at a single base, so this may be a read error. The V gene is TRBV12-3 or TRBV12-4, the J gene TRBJ1-5; D unresolved. The V end was cut by 2 bases, the J end by 1 base, with 3 bases between. The CDR3 contains 13 residues. The CDR3 protein is CASSLKSNQPQHF. CDR3 in DNA: TGTGCCAGCAGTTTAAAAAGCAATCAGCCCCAGCATTTT.

The chain uses TRBV5-4 and TRBJ2-5; 7 bases fit TRBD2. This CDR3 comprises 15 residues. Per the germline V gene, CDR1 is SGHNT and CDR2 is YYREEE (reference sequence). Losses at the gene ends were 6 bases for V and 3 bases for J; bases not matched to a gene: 11. The DNA for the CDR3 is TGTGCCAGCATGTCCAGCCCCGGGACTAAAGAGACCCAGTACTTC. As protein: CASMSSPGTKETQYF.

V and J are TRBV5-6 and TRBJ2-1, with TRBD2 identical over 9 bases. The germline gives CDR1 SGHDT, CDR2 YYEEEE. J lost 6 bases, V lost 6 bases, and 7 bases had no gene match. The length of the CDR3 is 14 residues. The CDR3 nucleotides read TGTGCCAGCATGACTAGCGGACCTCCCAATGAGCAGTTCTTC. Translating gives CASMTSGPPNEQFF.

This rearrangement joins TRBV27 to TRBJ2-5; no definite D call. V lost 6 bases and J lost 1, with 9 bases in between. This CDR3 spans 13 amino acids. In germline, CDR1 is MNHEY, CDR2 SMNVEV (reference sequence). The CDR3 spells CASSRLVQETQYF. CDR3 nucleotides: TGTGCCAGCAGCAGACTTGTCCAAGAGACCCAGTACTTC.

This rearrangement joins TRBV5-8 to TRBJ2-5; tentatively, D is TRBD1 or TRBD2 (5 bases each). Germline V CDR1 and CDR2: SGHTS, YDEGEE. This CDR3 spans 17 amino acids. V was pared by 3 bases and J by 2 bases, with 20 bases between. DNA for the CDR3: TGTGCCAGCAGCTGGGGCCGAGGGACGATGGGACAAGAGACCCAGTACTTC. This sequence encodes CASSWGRGTMGQETQYF.

This CDR3 is CATSQQVNTEAFF. In DNA, the CDR3 is TGTGCCACCAGTCAACAGGTAAACACTGAAGCTTTCTTT. V and J are TRBV15 and TRBJ1-1; TRBD1 is a possible D gene (5 bases). Germline V gene data show CDR1 as LNHNV and CDR2 as YYDKDF (reference sequence). The CDR3 loop spans 13 amino acids. V lost 6 bases and J lost 2, with 10 bases in between.

This clonotype was detected ten times or more. This chain uses TRBV20-1 with TRBJ2-1; 11 positions agree with TRBD2. The germline CDR1 and CDR2 sequences are DFQATT and SNEGSKA (reference sequence). The CDR3 has 15 residues. After removal of 5 bases from V and 8 bases from J, the junction contained 11 bases not matched to a gene. The CDR3 DNA reads as TGCAGTGCTGGACTACTAGCGGGGGCTGTAGATGAGCAGTTCTTC. This codes for CSAGLLAGAVDEQFF.

The J gene is TRBJ2-1, the V gene TRBV9; weak D call: TRBD2 (5 bases). The CDR3 spans 14 residues. Germline values: CDR1 SGDLS, CDR2 YYNGEE. As DNA, the CDR3 is TGTAGCAGCAGCATAGGGAGCTCCTACAATGAGCAGTTCTTC. Translation: CSSSIGSSYNEQFF.

The sample holds one count of this clonotype. The chain links TRBV5-1 to TRBJ2-3; perhaps TRBD2 as D (6 bases). CDR3 length: 13 amino acids. Germline V gene data show CDR1 as SGHRS and CDR2 as YFSETQ. Trimming pared 7 bases from V and 3 bases from J, leaving 12 bases between. The CDR3 DNA is TGCGCCAGCTTCGGACTATTAACAGATACGCAGTATTTT. Translated: CASFGLLTDTQYF.

The V call is TRBV6-2 or TRBV6-3, the J call TRBJ2-1; perhaps TRBD2 as D (6 bases). CDR1 is MNHEY and CDR2 is SVGEGT in the germline V gene. The CDR3 covers 17 residues. The ends were cut back, 0 bases at V and 0 bases at J, with 12 bases in the middle. CDR3 DNA sequence: TGTGCCAGCAGTTACTCGATCCGGGACTTCTCCTACAATGAGCAGTTCTTC. This gives the protein CASSYSIRDFSYNEQFF.

This clonotype was recorded a few times. The chain is built from TRBV5-1 and TRBJ2-7, with D hard to call. CDR1 SGHRS and CDR2 YFSETQ come from the germline V gene. With 4 bases removed from V and 3 bases from J, the gap between germline ends came to 17 bases. The CDR3 consists of 15 residues. The CDR3 is CASSAYSPSIYEQYF. The CDR3 DNA reads TGCGCCAGCAGCGCCTATAGCCCCTCTATCTACGAGCAGTACTTC.

This clonotype was found many times. The J gene is TRBJ2-7, the V gene TRBV29-1; 8 bases line up with TRBD1. The length of the CDR3 is 14 residues. V was clipped by 6 bases and J by 2 bases; unmatched bases: 9. Germline CDR1 and CDR2: SQVTM and ANQGSEA. CDR3 sequence reads: CSVKGGQEAYEQYF. The CDR3 nucleotides are TGCAGCGTGAAAGGGGGACAGGAGGCCTACGAGCAGTACTTC.